The 24 T cell receptor beta chains given below trace back to one sample, sequenced in a study of cytomegalovirus exposure and HLA in healthy donors. The PCR contained 60 Vbeta and 13 Jbeta primers. The repertoire was sequenced with immunoSEQ multiplex PCR; TCRdb's copy has only in-frame clones and lacks some. The sample contains roughly 280,000 clones, around two thirds of which appear only once. Sequencing was performed on PBMCs. The receptors here all came from a female donor in good health and CMV-seronegative.

Note on this clone: This CDR3 is also generated by other DNA sequences in the sample. V is TRBV29-1 and J is TRBJ2-2; the D gene is possibly TRBD2 (5 bases). The CDR3 covers 13 residues. Germline V gene sequence: CDR1 SQVTM, CDR2 ANQGSEA. V was trimmed by 6 bases and J by 3 bases, leaving 11 bases between them. CDR3 in DNA: TGCAGCGTACCCTCGGGGTACACCGGGGAGCTGTTTTTT. This codes for CSVPSGYTGELFF.

Note on this clone: At one of its ends the junction is not consistent with the germline gene, which may arise from a read error. This chain uses TRBV5-1 with TRBJ2-1, with 8 bases lining up with TRBD2. The CDR3 has 14 amino acids. Germline CDR1 reads SGHRS; CDR2 reads YFSETQ. CDR3 sequence (DNA): TGCGCCAGCAGCTTGGCCTGGGGACTAGAGGATTCGGTCTTC. Translation: CASSLAWGLEDSVF.

V is TRBV4-1 and J is TRBJ2-5; D is possibly TRBD1 (7 bases). Trimming removed 1 base from V and 9 bases from J, with 18 bases in between. Germline values: CDR1 MGHRA, CDR2 YSYEKL. CDR3 length: 15 amino acids. CDR3 DNA: TGCGCCAGCAGCCAAGCTACAGGGGCCCGGGGGTCCCAGTACTTC. Its protein product is CASSQATGARGSQYF.

This clone was detected once. Compared with germline, one end of the junction differs, possibly owing to a read error. The rearrangement joins TRBV7-9 to TRBJ1-1; tentatively, D is TRBD1 (6 bases). The CDR3 contains 15 residues. Per the germline V gene, CDR1 is SEHNR and CDR2 is FQNEAQ (reference sequence). The CDR3 region is CSSTWEGGTNTEAFF. The CDR3 nucleotides are TGTTCCAGCACCTGGGAGGGGGGGACGAACACTGAAGCTTTCTTT.

This clone was counted a single time. The V call is TRBV28, the J call TRBJ2-2; tentatively, D is TRBD1 (7 bases). Trimming left V 7 bases short and J 5 bases short, with 17 bases between. The CDR3 is 15 amino acids. Per germline, CDR1 MDHEN and CDR2 SYDVKM. CDR3 coding DNA: TGTGCCAGCACCTCAGGGGGGAGTAGGACCGGGGAGCTGTTTTTT. As protein: CASTSGGSRTGELFF.

This clone was picked up a small number of times. The chain uses TRBV27 and TRBJ1-1, with D tentatively TRBD1 (6 bases). Germline V lookup: CDR1 MNHEY, CDR2 SMNVEV (reference sequence). The CDR3 totals 15 residues. Trimming took off 3 bases at V and 0 bases at J, with 11 bases between the two ends. The CDR3 spells CASSFGQTLNTEAFF. The CDR3 nucleotides read TGTGCCAGCAGTTTCGGACAGACTTTGAACACTGAAGCTTTCTTT.

The V and J genes are TRBV27 and TRBJ2-7; possibly TRBD2 for D (6 bases). CDR3 size: 15 residues. The germline CDR1 and CDR2 sequences are MNHEY and SMNVEV (reference sequence). V lost 5 bases and J 3 bases, leaving 17 bases between the germline ends. CDR3 DNA: TGTGCCAGCAGTCGACGGGGGTCCCCTCACTACGAGCAGTACTTC. This sequence encodes CASSRRGSPHYEQYF.

J is TRBJ2-3 and V is TRBV7-2; tentatively, D is TRBD2 (5 bases). V lost 2 bases and J 4 bases, leaving 7 bases between the germline ends. CDR3 size: 13 residues. Germline CDR1 and CDR2: SGHTA and FQGNSA. The CDR3 sequence: CASSLTRADTQYF. CDR3 DNA: TGTGCCAGCAGCTTAACGAGGGCAGATACGCAGTATTTT.

The rearrangement links TRBV28 to TRBJ1-4, with 11 nucleotides matching TRBD1. The CDR3 length is 15 residues. Germline assignment: CDR1 MDHEN and CDR2 SYDVKM. The V and J ends lost 4 bases and 8 bases, in that order; junction bases with no gene match: 6. CDR3 DNA: TGTGCCAGCAGTTCCCAGGGGACAGGGGGAGAAAAACTGTTTTTT. This translates into CASSSQGTGGEKLFF.

The J gene is TRBJ1-5, the V gene TRBV5-6; no definite D call. Germline CDR1 is SGHDT and CDR2 is YYEEEE. This CDR3 is built from 13 residues. V lost 0 bases and J 7 bases, leaving 8 bases between the germline ends. Written as DNA, the CDR3 is TGTGCCAGCAGCTTGGGGGCGGGACAGCCCCAGCATTTT. This codes for CASSLGAGQPQHF.

The gene calls are TRBV7-8 and TRBJ2-2, with 8 nucleotides matching TRBD2. The CDR3 spans 15 residues. V lost 3 bases, J lost 6 bases, and 6 bases stayed unmatched. Germline V gives CDR1 SGHVS, CDR2 FQNEAQ. The DNA of the CDR3 is TGTGCCAGCAGCTTTACCGGGACTAGTTCCGGGGAGCTGTTTTTT. Its translation is CASSFTGTSSGELFF. The entire variable domain, with the rest obtained from reference TRBV7-8 and TRBJ2-2, is as follows: GAGVSQSPRYKVAKRGQDVALRCDPISGHVSLFWYQQALGQGPEFLTYFQNEAQLDKSGLPSDRFFAERPEGSVSTLKIQRTQQEDSAVYLCASSFTGTSSGELFFGEGSRLTVL.

The rearrangement uses TRBV7-6 and TRBJ2-7, with TRBD1 identical over 7 bases. The length of the CDR3 is 15 residues. Trimming at V came to 5 bases and at J to 3 bases, leaving 10 bases not matched to a gene. Germline assignment: CDR1 SGHVS and CDR2 FNYEAQ. CDR3 loop: CASSGATGQYYEQYF. The CDR3 DNA follows: TGTGCCAGCAGCGGTGCTACGGGACAGTACTACGAGCAGTACTTC. The full variable domain, rest sourced from reference TRBV7-6 and TRBJ2-7, is GAGVSQSPRYKVTKRGQDVALRCDPISGHVSLYWYRQALGQGPEFLTYFNYEAQQDKSGLPNDRFSAERPEGSISTLTIQRTEQRDSAMYRCASSGATGQYYEQYFGPGTRLTVT.

The chain recombines TRBV14 with TRBJ1-4, with 9 bases fitting TRBD1. Trimming took 4 bases from V and 1 from J; bases not matched to a gene: 4. The CDR3 spans 16 residues. Germline values: CDR1 SGHDN, CDR2 FVKESK. CDR3 loop: CASSLTGGRTNEKLFF. CDR3 DNA: TGTGCCAGCAGCCTGACAGGGGGGAGAACTAATGAAAAACTGTTTTTT.

V and J are TRBV7-2 and TRBJ1-2, with D uncertain. Germline V CDR1 and CDR2: SGHTA, FQGNSA. V gave up 7 bases and J gave up 1 base, with 16 bases separating them. The CDR3 consists of 15 residues. As DNA, the CDR3 is TGTGCCAGCACCGAGTCCCTTGGTCTTAACTATGGCTACACCTTC. Its protein is CASTESLGLNYGYTF. Drawing the rest from reference TRBV7-2 and TRBJ1-2, the complete variable domain is GAGVSQSPSNKVTEKGKDVELRCDPISGHTALYWYRQSLGQGLEFLIYFQGNSAPDKSGLPSDRFSAERTGGSVSTLTIQRTQQEDSAVYLCASTESLGLNYGYTFGSGTRLTVV.

The rearrangement links TRBV27 to TRBJ1-2; D is ambiguous. CDR3 length: 14 amino acids. Trimming stripped 0 bases from V and 8 bases from J, with 13 bases between. Germline V gene data show CDR1 as MNHEY and CDR2 as SMNVEV (reference sequence). CDR3 sequence (DNA): TGTGCCAGCAGTTTATCCGGCGGGAGCTCGGGCTACACCTTC. Amino acid sequence: CASSLSGGSSGYTF.

The chain combines TRBV4-1 with TRBJ1-4; D possibly corresponds to TRBD1 (5 bases). Germline V gives CDR1 MGHRA, CDR2 YSYEKL. V was cut by 5 bases and J by 8 bases, with 21 bases left in between. This CDR3 is 16 amino acids long. The CDR3 protein is CASSGNTKRGGEKLFF. The CDR3, as DNA: TGCGCCAGCAGCGGAAATACGAAGAGGGGAGGCGAAAAACTGTTTTTT.

V is TRBV5-1 and J is TRBJ1-2; D call uncertain. CDR3 length: 12 amino acids. Trimming cost V 7 bases and J 2 bases, with 9 bases left between them. Per germline, CDR1 SGHRS and CDR2 YFSETQ. The CDR3 sequence: CASFRENYGYTF. In DNA form, the CDR3 reads TGCGCCAGCTTTAGGGAGAACTATGGCTACACCTTC.

This clone showed up just once. V gene TRBV6-6 combines with J gene TRBJ2-3; 9 bases fit TRBD1. Germline lookup yields CDR1 MNHNY and CDR2 SVGAGI (reference sequence). V was clipped by 5 bases and J by 14 bases; unmatched bases: 8. The CDR3 contains 12 residues. The CDR3 DNA sequence: TGTGCCAGCAGTCCGGGACAGGGCCGGGGGTATTTT. Protein: CASSPGQGRGYF.

This clone occurred a few times. The DNA for the CDR3 is TGTGCCACCAGCAGAGATTTGGGACAGGGGTTTCGGGGCTACACCTTC. This translates into CATSRDLGQGFRGYTF. V and J are TRBV15 and TRBJ1-2; TRBD1 agrees at 10 bases. The germline V gene encodes CDR1 LNHNV and CDR2 YYDKDF (reference sequence). The ends lost 0 bases at V and 8 bases at J; junction bases unmatched: 9. The CDR3 length is 16 residues.

The rearrangement joins TRBV25-1 to TRBJ1-6; 7 bases align to TRBD1. Germline CDR1 is MGHDK and CDR2 is SYGVNS. The CDR3 sequence is 13 residues long. Unmatched junction bases numbered 2, after V lost 4 bases and J lost 8 bases. The chain's CDR3 is CASSVTGDSPLHF. DNA for the CDR3: TGTGCCAGCAGTGTTACAGGGGATTCACCCCTCCACTTT.

The chain combines TRBV4-1 with TRBJ2-5; 9 positions match TRBD2. The J call may be incorrect, as the DNA end agrees better with TRBJ2-7. CDR3 length: 13 amino acids. Germline V lookup: CDR1 MGHRA, CDR2 YSYEKL. Here the CDR3 reads CASSRTSAYEQYF. CDR3 nucleotide sequence: TGCGCCAGCAGCCGGACTAGCGCTTACGAGCAGTACTTC.

A word on this clone: The limits of the CDR3 on the DNA are not certain, so only TCRdb's listed CDR3 is given. The J gene is TRBJ1-4, the V gene TRBV7-8; the table's TRBD1 call for D was not verified on the DNA. With termini counted, the CDR3 has 14 amino acids. Germline V gene data show CDR1 as SGHVS and CDR2 as FQNEAQ. The CDR3 sequence: CASSFGQGNEKLFF.

The chain is built from TRBV11-3 and TRBJ1-1, with 10 bases that match TRBD1. CDR1 and CDR2 from the germline V gene are SGHNT and YENEEA. After removal of 5 bases from V and 8 bases from J, the junction contained 11 bases not matched to a gene. The CDR3 sequence is 15 residues long. CDR3 residues: CASSPGQGIRAEAFF. The CDR3 DNA reads as TGTGCCAGCAGCCCGGGACAGGGGATCAGGGCGGAAGCTTTCTTT.

The genes are TRBV9 and TRBJ2-7; the match to TRBD2 covers 10 bases. The CDR3 has 19 amino acids. Germline V gene lookup returns CDR1 SGDLS and CDR2 YYNGEE. Trimming removed 2 bases from V and 2 bases from J; junction bases left unmatched: 16. The CDR3 DNA reads as TGTGCCAGCAGCGTGGGGGATGCTTTATGGACTAGCGGCACCTACGAGCAGTACTTC. It translates to CASSVGDALWTSGTYEQYF. The full variable domain, rest sourced from reference TRBV9 and TRBJ2-7, is DSGVTQTPKHLITATGQRVTLRCSPRSGDLSVYWYQQSLDQGLQFLIQYYNGEERAKGNILERFSAQQFPDLHSELNLSSLELGDSALYFCASSVGDALWTSGTYEQYFGPGTRLTVT.